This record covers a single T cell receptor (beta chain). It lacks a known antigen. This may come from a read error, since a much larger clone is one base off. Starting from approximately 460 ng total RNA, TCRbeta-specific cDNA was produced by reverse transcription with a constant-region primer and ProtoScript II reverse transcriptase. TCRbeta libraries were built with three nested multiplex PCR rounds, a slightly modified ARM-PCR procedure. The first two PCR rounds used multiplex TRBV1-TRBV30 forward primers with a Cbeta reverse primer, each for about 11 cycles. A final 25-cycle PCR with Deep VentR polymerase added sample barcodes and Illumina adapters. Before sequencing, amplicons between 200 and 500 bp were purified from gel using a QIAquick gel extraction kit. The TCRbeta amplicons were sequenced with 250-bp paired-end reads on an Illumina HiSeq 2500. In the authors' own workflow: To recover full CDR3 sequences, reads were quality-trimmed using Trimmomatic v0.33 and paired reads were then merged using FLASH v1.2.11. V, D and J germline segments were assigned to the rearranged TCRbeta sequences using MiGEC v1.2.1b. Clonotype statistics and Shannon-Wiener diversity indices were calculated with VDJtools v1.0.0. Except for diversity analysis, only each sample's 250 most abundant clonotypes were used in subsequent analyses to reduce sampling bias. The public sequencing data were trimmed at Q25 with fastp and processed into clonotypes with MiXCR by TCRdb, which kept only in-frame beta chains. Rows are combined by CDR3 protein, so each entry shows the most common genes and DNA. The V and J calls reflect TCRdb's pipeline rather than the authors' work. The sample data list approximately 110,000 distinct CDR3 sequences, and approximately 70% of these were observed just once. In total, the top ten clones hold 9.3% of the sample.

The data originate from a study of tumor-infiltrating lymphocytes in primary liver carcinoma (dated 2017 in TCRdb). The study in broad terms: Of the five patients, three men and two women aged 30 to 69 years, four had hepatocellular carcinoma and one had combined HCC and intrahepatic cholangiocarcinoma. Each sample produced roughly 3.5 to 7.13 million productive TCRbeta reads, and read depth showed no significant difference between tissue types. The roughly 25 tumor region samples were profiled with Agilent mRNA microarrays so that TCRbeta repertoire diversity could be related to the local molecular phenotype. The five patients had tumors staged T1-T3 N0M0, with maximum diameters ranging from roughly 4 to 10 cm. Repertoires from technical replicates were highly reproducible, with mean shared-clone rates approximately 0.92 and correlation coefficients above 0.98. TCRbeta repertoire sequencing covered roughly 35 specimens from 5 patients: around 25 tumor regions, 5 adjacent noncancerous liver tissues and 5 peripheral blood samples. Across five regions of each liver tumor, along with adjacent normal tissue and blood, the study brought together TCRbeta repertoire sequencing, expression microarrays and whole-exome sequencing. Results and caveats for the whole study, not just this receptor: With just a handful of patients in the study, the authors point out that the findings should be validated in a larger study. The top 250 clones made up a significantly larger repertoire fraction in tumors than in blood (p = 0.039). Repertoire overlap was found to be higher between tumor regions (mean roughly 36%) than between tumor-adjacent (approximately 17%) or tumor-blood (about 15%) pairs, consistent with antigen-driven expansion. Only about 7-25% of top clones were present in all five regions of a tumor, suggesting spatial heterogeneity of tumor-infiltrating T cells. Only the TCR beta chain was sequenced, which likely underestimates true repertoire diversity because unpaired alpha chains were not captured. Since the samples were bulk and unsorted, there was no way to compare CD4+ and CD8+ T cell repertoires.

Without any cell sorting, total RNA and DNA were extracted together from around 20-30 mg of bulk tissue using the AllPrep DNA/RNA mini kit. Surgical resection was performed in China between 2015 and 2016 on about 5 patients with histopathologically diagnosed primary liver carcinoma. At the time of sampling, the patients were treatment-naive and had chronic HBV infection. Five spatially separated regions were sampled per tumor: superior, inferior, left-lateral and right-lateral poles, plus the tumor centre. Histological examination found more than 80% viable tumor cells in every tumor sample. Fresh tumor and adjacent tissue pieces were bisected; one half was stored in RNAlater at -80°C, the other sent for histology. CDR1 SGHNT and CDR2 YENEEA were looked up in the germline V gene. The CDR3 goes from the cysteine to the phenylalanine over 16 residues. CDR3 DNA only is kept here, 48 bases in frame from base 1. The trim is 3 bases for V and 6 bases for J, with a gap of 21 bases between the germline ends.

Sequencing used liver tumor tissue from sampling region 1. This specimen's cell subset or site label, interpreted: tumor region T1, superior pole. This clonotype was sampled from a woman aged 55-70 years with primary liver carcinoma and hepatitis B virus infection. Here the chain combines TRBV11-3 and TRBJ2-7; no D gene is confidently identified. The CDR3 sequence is CASSLSRAWRISEQYF. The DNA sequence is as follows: TGTGCCAGCAGCTTGAGTAGGGCATGGCGGATTAGCGAGCAGTACTTC.